The 14 T cell receptor beta chains presented below share a single source sample, sequenced in a study of blood T cell repertoires in COVID-19. Using immunoSEQ multiplex PCR, the repertoire was profiled, and TCRdb retains in-frame clones only, with some absent. The sample has 300,000 to 400,000 clones; roughly 90% are singletons. The sample was peripheral blood. These receptors originate from a woman aged 45-65 years with active or convalescent COVID-19.

The chain employs TRBV4-1 and TRBJ1-4; TRBD1 matches at 10 bases. Looked up from germline, CDR1 is MGHRA and CDR2 is YSYEKL. CDR3 length equals 16 residues. Trimming cost V 2 bases and J 7 bases; bases outside gene matches: 7. CDR3 loop: CASSQWPGTGVEKLFF. The CDR3 region has the DNA TGCGCCAGCAGCCAATGGCCCGGGACAGGGGTTGAAAAACTGTTTTTT.

The chain joins TRBV27 to TRBJ2-7; TRBD1 might be the D (7 bases). The germline V gene has CDR1 MNHEY and CDR2 SMNVEV (reference sequence). Deletions cut 7 bases from V and 4 bases from J, with 23 bases between. This CDR3 contains 16 residues. The CDR3 sequence: CASTVLGGRGVYEQYF. The CDR3 region has the DNA TGTGCCAGCACCGTCTTAGGGGGCAGGGGGGTTTACGAGCAGTACTTC.

The chain carries TRBV27 and TRBJ2-7; 13 nucleotides align to TRBD2. Looked up from germline, CDR1 is MNHEY and CDR2 is SMNVEV (reference sequence). Trimming took 6 bases from V and 1 from J; bases not matched to a gene: 6. The CDR3 sequence is 16 residues long. The CDR3 is CASSGLAGDLSYEQYF. In DNA form, the CDR3 reads TGTGCCAGCAGCGGACTAGCGGGAGACTTATCCTACGAGCAGTACTTC.

This chain joins TRBV9 and TRBJ2-3, with TRBD2 matching over 7 bases. Trimming removed 0 bases from V and 7 bases from J; junction bases left unmatched: 8. Germline loops: CDR1 SGDLS, CDR2 YYNGEE. CDR3 length: 15 residues. CDR3 sequence reads: CASSVGVAGENTQYF. The CDR3 DNA follows: TGTGCCAGCAGCGTAGGAGTCGCGGGGGAAAATACGCAGTATTTT.

V usage is TRBV7-9 and J usage is TRBJ1-4, with a possible D match to TRBD1 (5 bases). Deletions cut 5 bases from V and 5 bases from J, with 12 bases between. The CDR3 consists of 14 residues. The germline CDR1 and CDR2 sequences are SEHNR and FQNEAQ (reference sequence). CDR3 sequence reads: CASSPQGGNEKLFF. The CDR3 DNA is TGTGCCAGCAGCCCGCAGGGAGGGAATGAAAAACTGTTTTTT.

This clone was recorded only once. The rearrangement uses TRBV28 and TRBJ1-5; D might be TRBD1 (5 bases). The V end lost 5 bases, the J end lost 0 bases, and 11 bases lay between the germline ends. The CDR3 contains 15 residues. The germline CDR1 and CDR2 sequences are MDHEN and SYDVKM. CDR3: CASSRRGYSNQPQHF. For the CDR3, the DNA is TGTGCCAGCAGTCGCCGGGGGTATAGCAATCAGCCCCAGCATTTT.

V and J are TRBV3-1 (or the pseudogene TRBV3-2) and TRBJ1-1; D is ambiguous. This CDR3 spans 13 amino acids. Trimming stripped 4 bases from V and 0 bases from J, with 6 bases between. Germline V gene sequence: CDR1 LGHDT, CDR2 YNNKEL (reference sequence). Written as DNA, the CDR3 is TGTGCCAGCAGCCTGTACATGAACACTGAAGCTTTCTTT. Protein product: CASSLYMNTEAFF.

The table lists this clone with a count of one. V gene TRBV4-1 combines with J gene TRBJ2-7; no clear D. The CDR3 extends over 14 amino acids. Trimming cost V 3 bases and J 0 bases, with 9 bases left between them. Looked up from germline, CDR1 is MGHRA and CDR2 is YSYEKL. The CDR3 nucleotides read TGCGCCAGCAGCCACCATAGCAGCTCCTACGAGCAGTACTTC. It yields the protein CASSHHSSSYEQYF.

Details on this clone: Other nucleotide sequences in the sample specify the same CDR3. The chain recombines TRBV7-2 with TRBJ1-4, with 7 bases aligning to TRBD1. The V gene end was trimmed by 5 bases and the J gene end by 8 bases; junction bases not matched to a gene: 8. Germline V gene lookup returns CDR1 SGHTA and CDR2 FQGNSA. The CDR3 spans 14 residues. Here the CDR3 reads CASSLDRVGEKLFF. The CDR3 region has the DNA TGTGCCAGCAGCCTAGACAGGGTTGGGGAAAAACTGTTTTTT.

The DNA of the CDR3 is TGTGCCAGCAGCTTAACCGGGATAGCTCGAGAGACCCAGTACTTC. It specifies CASSLTGIARETQYF. The chain recombines TRBV11-2 with TRBJ2-5, with D tentatively TRBD2 (5 bases). The CDR3 has 15 amino acids. CDR1 and CDR2 (germline): SGHAT, FQNNGV. The V end lost 2 bases, the J end lost 4 bases, and 14 bases lay between the germline ends.

This clone was seen a handful of times. J is TRBJ1-1 and V is TRBV11-1; D is unresolved. Trimming stripped 1 base from V and 5 bases from J, with 11 bases between. Germline V gene lookup returns CDR1 SGHAT and CDR2 FQDESV (reference sequence). The CDR3 covers 14 residues. CDR3 DNA: TGTGCCAGCAGCTTAGGTCGGGGTGAAACTGAAGCTTTCTTT. Amino acids: CASSLGRGETEAFF.

The gene calls are TRBV7-9 and TRBJ2-3; D possibly corresponds to TRBD1 (6 bases). Deletions cut 5 bases from V and 1 base from J, with 22 bases between. From germline, CDR1 is SEHNR and CDR2 FQNEAQ (reference sequence). The CDR3 covers 18 residues. This chain's CDR3 is CASSPSGDVIVGTDTQYF. The CDR3 nucleotides read TGTGCCAGCAGCCCATCAGGGGACGTCATAGTTGGCACAGATACGCAGTATTTT.

This chain uses TRBV7-3 with TRBJ2-6; 9 bases match TRBD1. Trimming cost V 6 bases and J 0 bases; bases outside gene matches: 6. Germline V gene data show CDR1 as SGHTA and CDR2 as FQGTGA. CDR3 size: 17 residues. CDR3 sequence reads: CASRPDRGSSGANVLTF. CDR3 DNA sequence: TGTGCCAGCAGACCGGACAGGGGTAGCTCTGGGGCCAACGTCCTGACTTTC.

The chain carries TRBV18 and TRBJ1-5, with D hard to call. Trimming removed 4 bases at V and 0 bases at J, with 10 bases between. The CDR3 extends over 15 amino acids. CDR1 KGHSH and CDR2 LQKENI come from the germline V gene. CDR3: CASSQAANSNQPQHF. The DNA of the CDR3 is TGTGCCAGCTCACAGGCAGCGAATAGCAATCAGCCCCAGCATTTT.